The 21 T cell receptor beta chains in this list originate from one sample, sequenced in a study of shared clonotypes between healthy human individuals. Clones were read by immunoSEQ multiplex PCR, and TCRdb kept only the in-frame ones, dropping some. The sample yields about 480,000 clones, almost 80% seen once. Sequencing was done on a sample of PBMCs. Receptors originate from a woman between 40 and 50 years old in good health. Some clones in this sample may be carry-over from other donors' samples.

This sequence joins TRBV29-1 and TRBJ1-1; weak D call: TRBD1 (6 bases). This CDR3 region has 16 residues. V was shortened by 2 bases and J by 1 base, with 17 bases between the two germline ends. Germline lookup yields CDR1 SQVTM and CDR2 ANQGSEA. CDR3 sequence reads: CSVEPTRGGRNTEAFF. Written as DNA, the CDR3 is TGCAGCGTTGAACCCACTCGAGGGGGACGGAACACTGAAGCTTTCTTT.

This chain joins TRBV5-1 and TRBJ2-3, with no clear D. The CDR3 is made up of 14 amino acids. V lost 0 bases and J lost 2, with 7 bases in between. Germline-derived CDR1 and CDR2 are SGHRS and YFSETQ. The CDR3 here is CASSLGGITDTQYF. The DNA for the CDR3 is TGCGCCAGCAGCTTGGGTGGGATCACAGATACGCAGTATTTT.

The chain has TRBV5-6 and TRBJ2-5; 7 positions match TRBD2. This CDR3 has 16 residues. Germline assignment: CDR1 SGHDT and CDR2 YYEEEE. Germline trimming cut 0 bases from V and 2 bases from J; bases unmatched to any gene: 7. CDR3 protein: CASSLGLAEAQETQYF. The CDR3 region has the DNA TGTGCCAGCAGCTTGGGACTAGCAGAAGCTCAAGAGACCCAGTACTTC.

V and J are TRBV19 and TRBJ2-1; 11 bases align to TRBD2. V lost 3 bases to trimming and J lost 2 bases; unmatched junction nucleotides: 15. CDR1 LNHDA and CDR2 SQIVND come from the germline V gene (reference sequence). The CDR3 is 20 amino acids. CDR3 DNA: TGTGCCAGTAGTATGAATTACGTGATAGCGGGAGGGCGTGCCTACAATGAGCAGTTCTTC. Its translation: CASSMNYVIAGGRAYNEQFF.

V gene TRBV12-5 combines with J gene TRBJ2-1, with D unclear. This CDR3 has 8 residues. Germline CDR1 is LGHNT and CDR2 is FRNRAP. The CDR3 here is CDYNEQFF. As DNA, the CDR3 is TGTGACTACAATGAGCAGTTCTTC.

The CDR3 coding sequence is TGTGCCAGCAGCGCCGGAGGGCTAGCGGGAGGGGTGGCAGATACGCAGTATTTT. Translated: CASSAGGLAGGVADTQYF. The rearrangement uses TRBV9 and TRBJ2-3; 12 nucleotides align to TRBD2. Germline lookup yields CDR1 SGDLS and CDR2 YYNGEE. V shed 3 bases and J 4 bases; nucleotides not matched to a gene: 12. The CDR3 loop spans 18 amino acids.

This chain links TRBV14 with TRBJ2-3; no clear D gene. V was trimmed by 0 bases and J by 6 bases, leaving 7 bases between them. This CDR3 is built from 13 residues. CDR1 and CDR2 from the germline V gene are SGHDN and FVKESK. CDR3 in amino acids: CASSQEYRDTQYF. As DNA, the CDR3 is TGTGCCAGCAGCCAAGAATACCGGGATACGCAGTATTTT.

The genes are TRBV5-5 and TRBJ2-2; D uncertain. V was cut by 4 bases and J by 2 bases, with 6 bases left in between. This CDR3 has 13 amino acids. The germline V gene has CDR1 SGHKS and CDR2 YYEKEE (reference sequence). CDR3 nucleotides: TGTGCCAGCAGCCGAGGAAACACCGGGGAGCTGTTTTTT. Translation: CASSRGNTGELFF. The full variable domain, rest sourced from reference TRBV5-5 and TRBJ2-2, is DAGVTQSPTHLIKTRGQQVTLRCSPISGHKSVSWYQQVLGQGPQFIFQYYEKEERGRGNFPDRFSARQFPNYSSELNVNALLLGDSALYLCASSRGNTGELFFGEGSRLTVL.

The chain couples TRBV29-1 to TRBJ2-3, with 9 bases matching TRBD2. The CDR3 length is 13 residues. Unmatched junction bases numbered 4, after V lost 8 bases and J lost 1 base. CDR1 SQVTM and CDR2 ANQGSEA come from the germline V gene. In DNA, the CDR3 is TGCAGCAGTAGCGGGAGAGGCACAGATACGCAGTATTTT. It is translated as CSSSGRGTDTQYF.

V gene TRBV7-2 combines with J gene TRBJ1-2; D might be TRBD1 (5 bases). CDR1 and CDR2 (germline): SGHTA, FQGNSA. V was trimmed by 1 base and J by 3 bases, leaving 9 bases between them. This CDR3 has 14 residues. The CDR3 reads CASSLGRVDYGYTF. The DNA for the CDR3 is TGTGCCAGCAGCTTAGGCAGGGTGGACTATGGCTACACCTTC.

The rearrangement joins TRBV6-5 to TRBJ2-1; TRBD1 agrees at 11 bases. The CDR3 is made up of 14 amino acids. Germline-derived CDR1 and CDR2 are MNHEY and SVGAGI. V dropped 7 bases and J dropped 7; count of bases not matched to a gene: 6. This chain's CDR3 is CASTGDRGWNEQFF. The CDR3 DNA is TGTGCCAGCACCGGGGACAGGGGGTGGAATGAGCAGTTCTTC.

Worth noting for this clone: Being one base from a much bigger clone, this may be a read error. The V gene is TRBV15, the J gene TRBJ2-6; no clear D. The V gene's germline CDR1 is LNHNV and CDR2 YYDKDF (reference sequence). V lost 0 bases and J 0 bases, leaving 3 bases between the germline ends. This CDR3 is 15 amino acids long. The CDR3 nucleotides are TGTGCCACCAGCAGAGATCCCTCTGGGGCCAACGTCCTGACTTTC. Amino acid sequence: CATSRDPSGANVLTF.

This chain joins TRBV9 and TRBJ2-7; D might be TRBD1 or TRBD2, each matching 5 bases. The CDR3 has 14 residues. The germline gives CDR1 SGDLS, CDR2 YYNGEE. Trimming shortened V by 0 bases and J by 4 bases, and 11 bases separated the two germline ends. For the CDR3, the DNA is TGTGCCAGCAGCGTAGGACAGCGGAATTACGAGCAGTACTTC. Its protein is CASSVGQRNYEQYF. The variable domain in full, completed from reference TRBV9 and TRBJ2-7, reads DSGVTQTPKHLITATGQRVTLRCSPRSGDLSVYWYQQSLDQGLQFLIQYYNGEERAKGNILERFSAQQFPDLHSELNLSSLELGDSALYFCASSVGQRNYEQYFGPGTRLTVT.

CDR3 DNA: TGTGCCAGCAGCCCACACCAAGGGAGGGCGGAAGAGCAGTACTTC. This sequence encodes CASSPHQGRAEEQYF. The V gene is TRBV21-1, the J gene TRBJ2-7; the table assigns TRBD2, which was not confirmed against the DNA. TRBV21-1 is annotated as a pseudogene. The CDR3 has 15 residues.

The genes are TRBV5-1 and TRBJ2-2, with D uncertain. The CDR3 extends over 16 amino acids. Germline V gene sequence: CDR1 SGHRS, CDR2 YFSETQ. Trimming took 0 bases from V and 0 from J, leaving 9 bases between them. The CDR3 DNA is TGCGCCAGCAGCTTGGCAGGCCCCTCGAACACCGGGGAGCTGTTTTTT. This gives the protein CASSLAGPSNTGELFF.

The chain's CDR3 is CASSERTGASYEQYF. Written as DNA, the CDR3 is TGTGCCAGCAGCGAGCGGACGGGGGCCTCCTACGAGCAGTACTTC. The V gene is TRBV7-9, the J gene TRBJ2-7; D tentatively fits TRBD1 or TRBD2 (6 bases each). V lost 5 bases to trimming and J lost 0 bases, with 14 bases between them. The germline V gene encodes CDR1 SEHNR and CDR2 FQNEAQ (reference sequence). The CDR3 has 15 residues.

This clone was seen only once. V and J are TRBV18 and TRBJ2-3; 13 nucleotides agree with TRBD2. The CDR3 extends over 19 amino acids. The trim removed 0 bases at V and 0 bases at J, leaving 6 bases unmatched. CDR1 and CDR2 (germline): KGHSH, LQKENI. CDR3 in amino acids: CASSPPRTSGSLSTDTQYF. CDR3 sequence (DNA): TGTGCCAGCTCACCACCGCGGACTAGCGGGAGTTTGAGCACAGATACGCAGTATTTT.

Points on this clone: The germline gene is not matched at one end of the junction; a read error may be the cause. Other DNA sequences of this sample code for an identical CDR3. This rearrangement joins TRBV6-1 to TRBJ2-7, with a possible D match to TRBD2 (7 bases). Germline V gene data show CDR1 as MNHNS and CDR2 as SASEGT. The CDR3 covers 14 residues. DNA of the CDR3: TGCGCCAGCATGGGGGGGGCTGACAAATACGAGCAGTACTTC. Amino acids: CASMGGADKYEQYF.

The CDR3 sequence: CASSPGGGITEAFF. The CDR3, as DNA: TGTGCCAGCTCACCAGGGGGCGGAATAACTGAAGCTTTCTTT. V usage is TRBV18 and J usage is TRBJ1-1; TRBD1 might be the D (6 bases). V was cut by 2 bases and J by 5 bases, with 12 bases left in between. The CDR3 is 14 residues long. The germline gives CDR1 KGHSH, CDR2 LQKENI.

In this sample, this clone turned up a few times. The chain combines TRBV10-3 with TRBJ1-1; no clear D gene. Deletions cut 5 bases from V and 2 bases from J, with 6 bases between. Germline assignment: CDR1 ENHRY and CDR2 SYGVKD. The CDR3 totals 12 residues. Written as DNA, the CDR3 is TGTGCCATCAGTCCCGGTAACACTGAAGCTTTCTTT. Amino acids: CAISPGNTEAFF.

The chain joins TRBV27 to TRBJ1-5; possible D gene TRBD1, 5 bases. Germline assignment: CDR1 MNHEY and CDR2 SMNVEV (reference sequence). This CDR3 spans 17 amino acids. V dropped 0 bases and J dropped 0 bases, with 12 bases sitting between them. This CDR3 is CASSLSFAGGSNQPQHF. CDR3 bases: TGTGCCAGCAGTTTATCTTTTGCGGGGGGTAGCAATCAGCCCCAGCATTTT.